These 18 T cell receptor beta chains were all obtained from the same sample, sequenced in a study of technical replicates of blood from a handful of donors. Generated by immunoSEQ multiplex PCR, the TCRdb table keeps only in-frame clones and is missing some. The profile shows tens of thousands of clones, about 96% of them singletons. Sequenced material: T cells isolated from PBMCs. The origin of the receptors is a human donor in good health.

The chain couples TRBV5-6 to TRBJ1-2; D possibly corresponds to TRBD1 (5 bases). Deletions cut 4 bases from V and 7 bases from J, with 20 bases between. This CDR3 has 15 amino acids. Germline V gene data show CDR1 as SGHDT and CDR2 as YYEEEE. CDR3 region: CASSLPPNQGTGYTF. The CDR3 nucleotides are TGTGCCAGCAGCCTACCCCCAAATCAGGGTACTGGCTACACCTTC.

The V call is TRBV11-2, the J call TRBJ1-3, with TRBD1 matching 9 bases. V was clipped by 3 bases and J by 3 bases; unmatched bases: 6. Germline CDR1 is SGHAT and CDR2 is FQNNGV. The length of the CDR3 is 16 residues. This CDR3 reads CASSFGTGPSGNTIYF. DNA for the CDR3: TGTGCCAGCAGCTTTGGGACAGGGCCGAGTGGAAACACCATATATTTT.

The CDR3 is CASRRWTSGRYEQYF. The CDR3 region has the DNA TGTGCCAGCAGGAGATGGACTAGCGGGAGGTACGAGCAGTACTTC. The chain has TRBV5-4 and TRBJ2-7; 14 bases agree with TRBD2. Germline CDR1 and CDR2: SGHNT and YYREEE (reference sequence). The CDR3 has 15 amino acids. J was trimmed by 4 bases and V by 5 bases; bases with no gene match: 5.

This chain uses TRBV27 with TRBJ1-4; D unclear. Per germline, CDR1 MNHEY and CDR2 SMNVEV (reference sequence). The CDR3 extends over 15 amino acids. Deletions cut 1 base from V and 8 bases from J, with 14 bases between. The CDR3 coding sequence is TGTGCCAGCAGTTTATGGTCAGCCGGGAGCGAAAAACTGTTTTTT. Its protein is CASSLWSAGSEKLFF.

This chain uses TRBV14 with TRBJ2-1, with D possibly TRBD2 on 5 matching bases. V was cut by 4 bases and J by 3 bases, with 13 bases left in between. Germline V lookup: CDR1 SGHDN, CDR2 FVKESK. The CDR3 runs to 15 residues. CDR3 residues: CASSRRTIFYNEQFF. CDR3 nucleotide sequence: TGTGCCAGCAGCCGGAGGACGATTTTCTACAATGAGCAGTTCTTC.

This rearrangement joins TRBV25-1 to TRBJ2-2, with D maybe TRBD1 (5 bases). Trimming stripped 5 bases from V and 4 bases from J, with 14 bases between. The germline V gene encodes CDR1 MGHDK and CDR2 SYGVNS. The CDR3 extends over 15 amino acids. This CDR3 is CASSRSPQGTGELFF. CDR3 coding DNA: TGTGCCAGCAGTCGAAGCCCTCAGGGCACCGGGGAGCTGTTTTTT.

This clone was observed a single time. The chain recombines TRBV28 with TRBJ2-3; 9 bases are a match to TRBD2. With V trimmed by 1 base and J by 1 base, 3 bases remained unmatched. This CDR3 has 16 residues. Looked up from germline, CDR1 is MDHEN and CDR2 is SYDVKM. This CDR3 reads CASSLLPSGGTDTQYF. The CDR3 bases are TGTGCCAGCAGTTTATTGCCTAGCGGGGGCACAGATACGCAGTATTTT.

V gene TRBV11-2 combines with J gene TRBJ2-3, with no clear D. This CDR3 contains 14 residues. V was cut by 1 base and J by 5 bases, with 10 bases left in between. From germline, CDR1 is SGHAT and CDR2 FQNNGV. CDR3 sequence (DNA): TGTGCCAGCAGCTTAGCCTCAACAGAAGATACGCAGTATTTT. Translated, it gives CASSLASTEDTQYF.

The V call is TRBV9, the J call TRBJ1-5; TRBD1 aligns across 8 bases. The CDR3 is 13 amino acids. The V gene's germline CDR1 is SGDLS and CDR2 YYNGEE. Trimming removed 7 bases from V and 3 bases from J; junction bases left unmatched: 3. CDR3 protein: CASRQGPNQPQHF. DNA for the CDR3: TGTGCCAGCCGACAGGGGCCCAATCAGCCCCAGCATTTT.

The V gene is TRBV13, the J gene TRBJ1-1, with D uncertain. With 5 bases removed from V and 7 bases from J, the gap between germline ends came to 5 bases. Germline values: CDR1 PRHDT, CDR2 FYEKMQ (reference sequence). The CDR3 loop spans 10 amino acids. CDR3 sequence (DNA): TGTGCCAGCAGCCCGAGTGAAGCTTTCTTT. This sequence encodes CASSPSEAFF.

V usage is TRBV27 and J usage is TRBJ2-7; no clear D gene. Germline CDR1 MNHEY, CDR2 SMNVEV (reference sequence). CDR3 size: 12 residues. The V gene lost 6 bases and the J gene lost 0 bases, with 6 bases spanning the gap. As DNA, the CDR3 is TGTGCCAGCAGCCTGAGCTCCTACGAGCAGTACTTC. Translated, it gives CASSLSSYEQYF.

CDR3 residues: CARGAGVRYEQYF. The CDR3 coding sequence is TGTGCTAGGGGAGCGGGAGTTCGCTACGAGCAGTACTTC. The chain couples TRBV12-5 to TRBJ2-7; 8 bases are shared with TRBD2. This CDR3 spans 13 amino acids. J gave up 3 bases and V 9 bases, and 7 bases lay outside the gene matches. Germline values: CDR1 LGHNT, CDR2 FRNRAP.

The chain recombines TRBV4-1 with TRBJ2-1; 8 bases map to TRBD2. V trimming: 7 bases; J trimming: 0 bases; junction bases outside the gene matches: 8. This CDR3 region has 16 residues. Germline loops: CDR1 MGHRA, CDR2 YSYEKL. This CDR3 is CASTLSGESSYNEQFF. The CDR3 coding sequence is TGCGCCAGCACGCTTAGCGGGGAAAGCTCCTACAATGAGCAGTTCTTC.

This clone showed up just once. The genes are TRBV19 and TRBJ1-1, with TRBD1 as a possible D gene (5 bases). Germline CDR1 and CDR2: LNHDA and SQIVND (reference sequence). The CDR3 loop spans 12 amino acids. V was shortened by 7 bases and J by 6 bases, with 12 bases between the two germline ends. This chain's CDR3 is CASKLGVAEAFF. DNA of the CDR3: TGTGCCAGTAAATTAGGGGTCGCTGAAGCTTTCTTT. The full variable domain, completed using reference TRBV19 and TRBJ1-1, is DGGITQSPKYLFRKEGQNVTLSCEQNLNHDAMYWYRQDPGQGLRLIYYSQIVNDFQKGDIAEGYSVSREKKESFPLTVTSAQKNPTAFYLCASKLGVAEAFFGQGTRLTVV.

The V call is TRBV13, the J call TRBJ2-5; 7 bases are shared with TRBD2. The trim removed 5 bases at V and 5 bases at J, leaving 5 bases unmatched. Germline V gene sequence: CDR1 PRHDT, CDR2 FYEKMQ (reference sequence). CDR3 length: 13 residues. The CDR3 DNA sequence: TGTGCCAGCAGCCCCGGGGGGAGGGAGACCCAGTACTTC. This sequence encodes CASSPGGRETQYF.

This chain uses TRBV5-4 with TRBJ2-3; D gene ambiguous. There are 13 residues in the CDR3. V lost 1 base and J 0 bases, leaving 3 bases between the germline ends. CDR1 and CDR2 from the germline V gene are SGHNT and YYREEE (reference sequence). CDR3 sequence: CASSLPSTDTQYF. CDR3 DNA: TGTGCCAGCAGCTTGCCGAGCACAGATACGCAGTATTTT.

This clone was seen just once. This sequence joins TRBV5-6 and TRBJ2-7; TRBD1 matches at 7 bases. From germline, CDR1 is SGHDT and CDR2 YYEEEE. Trimming at V came to 1 base and at J to 1 base, leaving 8 bases not matched to a gene. The CDR3 covers 16 residues. The CDR3 reads CASSLYWGQRSYEQYF. CDR3 coding DNA: TGTGCCAGCAGCTTGTATTGGGGACAGAGATCCTACGAGCAGTACTTC.

The V gene is TRBV7-6, the J gene TRBJ2-2; D is perhaps TRBD2 (6 bases). The germline gives CDR1 SGHVS, CDR2 FNYEAQ. The CDR3 totals 17 residues. V lost 3 bases to trimming and J lost 7 bases, with 21 bases between them. CDR3 bases: TGTGCCAGCAGCTTTCCCCGGGAGAGAACCCGGGGCGGGGAGCTGTTTTTT. It codes for CASSFPRERTRGGELFF.